The rows below give T cell receptor beta chains drawn from one sample of a study of blood T cell repertoires in COVID-19. The data were produced by immunoSEQ multiplex PCR, yet TCRdb's version contains in-frame clones alone and is incomplete. The data hold around 310,000 clones, with roughly 89% observed a single time. Sequenced input: PBMCs or T cells enriched from blood (not recorded which). The receptor source for this set is a woman aged 25 to 39 who had recovered from COVID-19. CDR3s include the opening cysteine and the closing phenylalanine or tryptophan. D genes are given only for firm matches. Not all rows give a size; the values are once, few, many and, for expanded clones, a class.

TRBV7-6,TRBJ2-5,18,NA,TRBD2,TGTGCCAGCAGCTTATCCGTGGGAGCGGGAGGGGTCCAAGAGACCCAGTACTTC,CASSLSVGAGGVQETQYF
TRBV6-6,TRBJ1-2,13,once,NA,TGTGCCAGCACCGTCACAGGGAACTATGGCTACACCTTC,CASTVTGNYGYTF
TRBV9,TRBJ1-2,11,NA,NA,TGTGCCAGCAGCGCCACTTATGGCTACACCTTC,CASSATYGYTF
TRBV7-9,TRBJ1-2,19,NA,NA,TGTGCCAGCAGCCCCGGGTGGGGCACAGGACCTAAGGGCCCCTATGGCTACACCTTC,CASSPGWGTGPKGPYGYTF
TRBV11-2,TRBJ1-1,14,NA,TRBD1,TGTGCCAGCAGCTGGGGACAGGTCGGCACTGAAGCTTTCTTT,CASSWGQVGTEAFF
TRBV30,TRBJ2-1,15,NA,TRBD2,TGTGCCTGGAGTGTTTCTGCCGGGAGGTTTTATGAGCAGTTCTTC,CAWSVSAGRFYEQFF
TRBV3-1/TRBV3-2,TRBJ2-7,18,NA,NA,TGTGCCAGCAGCAGTTCGCAGGGGGGAAATATGCGGGATATGGAGCAGTACTTC,CASSSSQGGNMRDMEQYF
TRBV24-1,TRBJ2-1,20,NA,NA,TGTGCCACCAGTGACCGGAGGGGGGGAGGACTGTGGCGGCACTACGGTGAGCAGTTCTTC,CATSDRRGGGLWRHYGEQFF
TRBV27,TRBJ1-3,15,NA,NA,TGTGCCAGCAGTTTGTCCCTCGGGCAGGGTCACACCATATATTTT,CASSLSLGQGHTIYF
TRBV10-3,TRBJ2-1,16,NA,TRBD1,TGTGCCATCAGTTTAGCCGGGACAGGGGGCGCCTACGAGCAGTTCTTC,CAISLAGTGGAYEQFF
TRBV5-1,TRBJ2-5,14,NA,TRBD1,TGCGCCAGCAGCCAACGGACAGGGGGCGAGACCCAGTACTTC,CASSQRTGGETQYF
TRBV9,TRBJ1-4,15,NA,TRBD1,TGTGCCAGCAGCGTAGTGTCAGGGGGAGGCGAAAAACTGTTTTTT,CASSVVSGGGEKLFF
TRBV4-1,TRBJ2-3,16,NA,TRBD2,TGCGCCAGCAGCCAAGTTCCGGGAGGATTCACAGATACGCAGTATTTT,CASSQVPGGFTDTQYF
TRBV24-1,TRBJ2-1,15,once,TRBD1,TGTGCCACCAGTGATCCACTCCAGGGGGCCAATGAGCAGTTCTTC,CATSDPLQGANEQFF
TRBV11-2,TRBJ1-5,15,NA,NA,TGTGCCAGCAGCTTAGATGGGAGCTATAATCAGCCCCAGCATTTT,CASSLDGSYNQPQHF
TRBV5-6,TRBJ1-5,15,NA,TRBD1,TGTGCCAGCAGCCGACGGACAGGGGCTCAACAGCCCCAGCATTTT,CASSRRTGAQQPQHF
TRBV20-1,TRBJ2-7,11,once,NA,TGCAGTGCTCCCTTGTACTACGAGCAGTACTTC,CSAPLYYEQYF
TRBV5-4,TRBJ1-4,18,NA,TRBD1,TGTGCCAGCAGCTTGAGAGTTGGAGGGGGCTTGGCTAATGAAAAACTGTTTTTT,CASSLRVGGGLANEKLFF
TRBV5-8,TRBJ2-5,15,NA,NA,TGTGCCAGCAGCTGGGGGCGGAATATACAAGAGACCCAGTACTTC,CASSWGRNIQETQYF
TRBV6-2/TRBV6-3,TRBJ1-5,14,NA,NA,TGTGCCAGCAGTGACAGCGTCCGGGATCAGCCCCAGCATTTT,CASSDSVRDQPQHF
TRBV5-4,TRBJ1-6,14,once,NA,TGTGCCAGCAGCTTGTTATCAAGCGGTTCACCCCTCCACTTT,CASSLLSSGSPLHF
TRBV29-1,TRBJ1-1,13,once,NA,TGCAGCGTCCAATCGGGGATGAACACTGAAGCTTTCTTT,CSVQSGMNTEAFF
TRBV27,TRBJ2-3,14,NA,NA,TGTGCCAGCAGTTTACCCCTCGCGGCAGATACGCAGTATTTT,CASSLPLAADTQYF
TRBV5-1,TRBJ1-5,18,NA,TRBD1,TGCGCCAGCATCCCAAGACAGGGGGTTGCTAGTAGCAATCAGCCCCAGCATTTT,CASIPRQGVASSNQPQHF